What follows describes a single TCR beta chain. These data originate in a study of shared clonotypes between healthy human individuals. Terminally differentiated effector memory CD45RA+ cells were excluded by CCR7 positive selection of CD45RO-negative cells. Libraries were prepared by immunoSEQ multiplex PCR; TCRdb keeps only in-frame clonotypes and omits some of them. The table has around 2.1 million clones, 85% to 95% seen once. Germline-derived CDR1 and CDR2 are SGHRS and YFSETQ. The CDR3 runs to 14 residues. Trimming stripped 2 bases from V and 1 base from J, with 9 bases between. This clonotype was obtained from a man younger than 35 in good health. Some clones in this sample may be carry-over from other donors' samples. The specimen sequenced was naive CD8+ T cells from PBMCs. V and J are TRBV5-1 and TRBJ1-1; D is uncertain. CDR3 coding DNA: TGCGCCAGCAGCTTATGGTACGAGAACACTGAAGCTTTCTTT. Amino acid sequence: CASSLWYENTEAFF. Complete variable domain (other parts from reference TRBV5-1 and TRBJ1-1): KAGVTQTPRYLIKTRGQQVTLSCSPISGHRSVSWYQQTPGQGLQFLFEYFSETQRNKGNFPGRFSGRQFSNSRSEMNVSTLELGDSALYLCASSLWYENTEAFFGQGTRLTVV.